The present entry profiles one T cell receptor (beta chain) with its context. The antigen is unknown. The Oncomine TCR Beta short-read assay sequenced DNA from cultured CD4+ T cells. TCRdb reprocessed the PCR reads with MiXCR, giving one entry per CDR3 protein. The sample holds roughly 5,400 distinct CDR3 sequences; less than 70% are singletons and the top ten take around 33%. As for treatment: approximately 9-day PBMC culture with coronavirus spike peptide pools or control peptides (ViraFEST assay). Peptide pool stimulation in ViraFEST expanded antigen-specific T cells, whose TCRs were then sequenced. The data were taken from a study of vaccination and CD4 T cells after COVID-19. Study-wide background: Taking of post-vaccine samples occurred a median 72 days after dose two (range 14 to 241). Cells were stimulated with overlapping spike peptides from SARS-CoV-2, HCoV-NL63, HCoV-OC43 and HCoV-229E. Each of the control cultures got a CEFX pool, an HIV-1 Nef pool, or no peptide.

V dropped 8 bases and J dropped 7 bases, with 3 bases sitting between them. The V gene's germline CDR1 is MNHEY and CDR2 SVGEGT. The CDR3 has 9 amino acids. Sequenced material: CD4+ T cells from blood, cultured in vitro. This TCR was recovered from a human donor who had recovered from COVID-19. The chain recombines TRBV6-2 or TRBV6-3 with TRBJ1-5; the D is unclear. For the CDR3, the DNA is TGTGCCAGCCTGCAGCCCCAGCATTTT. Its protein product is CASLQPQHF.